This section outlines one T cell receptor (beta chain) sequence together with its context. Libraries were prepared by immunoSEQ multiplex PCR; TCRdb keeps only in-frame clonotypes and omits some of them. Here the sample spans some 1,100,000 clones, around three quarters being singletons. The data derive from a study of shared clonotypes between healthy human individuals. Material for sequencing was memory CD4+ T cells from PBMCs. The sample's subset: CD45RA-negative fraction. This TCR came from a man aged 18 to 35 in good health. Some clones in this sample may be carry-over from other donors' samples.

CDR3 nucleotide sequence: TGTGCCAGCAGCTCAAGGACAGGGTATGGCTACACCTTC. It yields the protein CASSSRTGYGYTF. The J gene is TRBJ1-2, the V gene TRBV7-8; 8 bases are shared with TRBD1. With V trimmed by 4 bases and J by 5 bases, 3 bases remained unmatched. The CDR3 spans 13 residues. CDR1 is SGHVS, CDR2 FQNEAQ, per germline.